Below, 21 T cell receptor beta chains from the same sample are listed, as sequenced in a study of tumor and adjacent non-tumor tissue in lung cancer. A modified ARM-PCR protocol with three rounds of nested PCR amplified TCRbeta. One entry per CDR3 protein, called by TCRdb with MiXCR from the multiplex PCR reads. The repertoire holds about 100,000 distinct CDR3 sequences, with about 60% as singletons. RNA was extracted from bulk tissue without any cell sorting. More than 3 cm separated this lung sample from the edge of the tumor. Sequenced input: distant non-tumor lung tissue. Receptors originate from a young man with non-small cell lung cancer.

About this clonotype: Compared with germline, one end of the junction differs, possibly owing to a read error. The chain employs TRBV5-1 and TRBJ2-1; D remains unclear. Germline V gives CDR1 SGHRS, CDR2 YFSETQ. The CDR3 is 13 residues long. CDR3 region: CASSPSTYNEQCF. The CDR3 region has the DNA TGCGCCAGCAGCCCCTCTACTTACAATGAGCAGTGCTTC.

This clonotype came up a few times. CDR3 coding DNA: TGTGCCAGCAGCTTAGCCCCATTGGAGGAGACCCAGTACTTC. Translation gives CASSLAPLEETQYF. The gene calls are TRBV11-1 and TRBJ2-5; D is uncertain. CDR1 is SGHAT, CDR2 FQDESV, per germline (reference sequence). The CDR3 spans 14 residues. V shed 0 bases and J shed 5 bases, with 10 bases lying between them.

The rearrangement joins TRBV20-1 to TRBJ2-3; TRBD2 is a possible D gene (5 bases). The CDR3 runs to 14 residues. CDR1 DFQATT and CDR2 SNEGSKA come from the germline V gene (reference sequence). CDR3 residues: CNVATPGCTDTQYF. In DNA form, the CDR3 reads TGCAATGTCGCCACTCCGGGGTGCACAGATACGCAGTATTTT.

This clonotype was picked up a small number of times. A single base separates this from a much larger clone, so it may be a read error. J is TRBJ2-7 and V is TRBV20-1, with D possibly being TRBD2 (5 bases). In germline, CDR1 is DFQATT, CDR2 SNEGSKA (reference sequence). This CDR3 is built from 13 residues. The chain's CDR3 is CSTRVPGGGEQYF. CDR3 in DNA: TGCAGTACTAGAGTACCAGGCGGAGGCGAGCAGTACTTC.

The chain joins TRBV20-1 to TRBJ2-7; tentatively, D is TRBD2 (5 bases). CDR1 is DFQATT, CDR2 SNEGSKA, per germline (reference sequence). Between the trimmed V and J ends, which lost 6 bases and 5 bases, there was a span of 17 bases. This CDR3 has 13 amino acids. CDR3 bases: TGCAGTGCCGAGACCGGGTATAGCGACGAGCAGTACTTC. Protein: CSAETGYSDEQYF.

Regarding this clonotype: A much larger clone sits a single nucleotide away, making a read error possible. Likely a read error: the CDR3 ends without its conserved phenylalanine or tryptophan. The V gene is TRBV20-1, the J gene TRBJ2-3; TRBD2 might be the D (5 bases). The CDR3 length is 14 residues. The V gene lost 7 bases and the J gene lost 1 base, with 15 bases spanning the gap. CDR1 DFQATT and CDR2 SNEGSKA come from the germline V gene (reference sequence). CDR3 nucleotide sequence: TGCAGTGTCGCCACTCCGAGGGGCACAGATACGCAGTATTCT. Translating gives CSVATPRGTDTQYS.

This clonotype was detected only a few times. The V and J genes are TRBV6-2 or TRBV6-3 and TRBJ2-3; TRBD1 agrees at 7 bases. Germline V gene lookup returns CDR1 MNHEY and CDR2 SVGEGT. J was trimmed by 2 bases and V by 6 bases; bases with no gene match: 14. The CDR3 is made up of 17 amino acids. Here the CDR3 DNA reads TGTGCCAGCAGCGCCTTTCCGGGACAGCGTTTCACAGATACGCAGTATTTT. It encodes CASSAFPGQRFTDTQYF.

This clonotype has at least ten counts. The CDR3 DNA reads as TGTGCCAGCACCGCCCTGACAGATAATGAAAAACTGTTTTTT. This codes for CASTALTDNEKLFF. The chain has TRBV28 and TRBJ1-4; D possibly corresponds to TRBD1 (5 bases). The germline V gene encodes CDR1 MDHEN and CDR2 SYDVKM. The V end lost 7 bases, the J end lost 4 bases, and 13 bases lay between the germline ends. This CDR3 comprises 14 residues.

About this clonotype itself: At one boundary the junction diverges from the germline segment, which might be a read error. This chain uses TRBV11-2 with TRBJ2-3; D remains ambiguous. This CDR3 is built from 14 residues. From germline, CDR1 is SGHAT and CDR2 FQNNGV. CDR3 residues: CASSLGGTTNTQYF. CDR3 coding DNA: TGTGCCAGCAGCTTAGGGGGTACCACAAATACGCAGTATTTT.

This clonotype was counted many times. J is TRBJ1-2 and V is TRBV12-3 or TRBV12-4; 9 bases map to TRBD1. The CDR3 extends over 15 amino acids. J gave up 8 bases and V 7 bases, and 14 bases lay outside the gene matches. This chain's CDR3 is CASTPRDRAARGYTF. CDR3 nucleotides: TGTGCCAGCACCCCTCGGGACAGGGCGGCGCGGGGCTACACCTTC.

Concerning this clonotype itself: At one boundary the junction diverges from the germline segment, which might be a read error. This chain uses TRBV12-3 or TRBV12-4 with TRBJ1-5, with D tentatively TRBD1 (5 bases). There are 16 residues in the CDR3. CDR3 coding DNA: TGTGCCAACAGTTTCCACGGGGCGACCAACAATCAGCCCCAGCATTTT. It specifies CANSFHGATNNQPQHF.

J is TRBJ2-1 and V is TRBV6-1, with D possibly matching TRBD1 (5 bases). The CDR3 loop spans 14 amino acids. The germline V gene encodes CDR1 MNHNS and CDR2 SASEGT. V was pared by 7 bases and J by 6 bases, with 16 bases between. The CDR3 nucleotides are TGTGCCAGCAAGGGCAGGGTCAGGGTCAATGAGCAGTTCTTC. Its translation is CASKGRVRVNEQFF.

On this clonotype: The CDR3 does not end in the conserved phenylalanine or tryptophan, so this is likely a read error. This rearrangement joins TRBV11-2 to TRBJ2-7; no clear D gene. This CDR3 spans 12 amino acids. V was shortened by 2 bases and J by 0 bases, with 2 bases between the two germline ends. Germline CDR1 is SGHAT and CDR2 is FQNNGV. The CDR3 region has the DNA TGTGCCAGCAGCTTAATCTCCTACGAGCAGTACCTC. It encodes CASSLISYEQYL.

To note about this clonotype: A read error may account for a junction end that differs from germline. The chain has TRBV20-1 and TRBJ2-1; D may match TRBD1 or TRBD2 (5 bases each). The CDR3 has 13 amino acids. Germline-derived CDR1 and CDR2 are DFQATT and SNEGSKA (reference sequence). This chain's CDR3 is CNASTRGLGEQFF. The CDR3 DNA sequence: TGCAATGCTAGTACGAGGGGATTGGGTGAGCAGTTCTTC.

As regards this clonotype: A clone one base away is much larger, so this may be a read error. The chain has TRBV12-3 or TRBV12-4 and TRBJ2-3; 8 nucleotides agree with TRBD2. CDR3 length: 15 residues. DNA of the CDR3: TGTGCCGGCAGTTTAGATGGAGCGGGGGCGAATACGCAGTATTTT. It encodes CAGSLDGAGANTQYF.

As regards this clonotype: The final CDR3 position lacks the conserved phenylalanine or tryptophan, pointing to a likely read error. The genes are TRBV29-1 and TRBJ2-7; 9 nucleotides align to TRBD1. V was pared by 7 bases and J by 5 bases, with 18 bases of the junction left unmatched. The germline V gene has CDR1 SQVTM and CDR2 ANQGSEA. CDR3 length: 16 amino acids. CDR3 DNA: TGCAGCGCCTCAAAATTATGGGGACAGGGAACGGACGAGCAGTACTAC. This gives the protein CSASKLWGQGTDEQYY.

Note on this clonotype: At one end, the junction sequence differs from germline, possibly due to a read error. The chain's CDR3 is CVSSLGGPRAPLHF. The CDR3 DNA is TGCGTCAGCAGTTTAGGGGGGCCTAGGGCACCCCTCCACTTT. The chain joins TRBV12-3 or TRBV12-4 to TRBJ1-6; possibly TRBD1 for D (6 bases). The CDR3 is made up of 14 amino acids.

As to this clonotype: One end of the junction fails to match germline, which may point to a read error. The rearrangement links TRBV4-1 to TRBJ2-7, with D perhaps matching TRBD2 (6 bases). CDR3 size: 17 residues. The germline V gene has CDR1 MGHRA and CDR2 YSYEKL. As DNA, the CDR3 is TGCGCCAGCAGCCAACCCGGGGCGGGGTCGCCCTCCTACGAGCTGTACTTC. Amino acids: CASSQPGAGSPSYELYF.

The count of this clonotype is one. No conserved phenylalanine or tryptophan is present at the end of the CDR3, so a read error is the likely explanation. The DNA is omitted, as the CDR3 cannot be located on it reliably, and the CDR3 follows TCRdb's listing. This chain connects TRBV18 to TRBJ1-2; the tabulated D call, TRBD1, remains unverified against the DNA. Per germline, CDR1 KGHSH and CDR2 LQKENI. Ends included, the CDR3 has 12 residues. The CDR3 here is CASSLGQGGYTS.

This clonotype was recorded once. A read error is likely, as this CDR3 ends without the conserved phenylalanine or tryptophan. This chain uses TRBV6-2 or TRBV6-3 with TRBJ2-5, with D possibly called TRBD1 or TRBD2 (5 bases each). Per germline, CDR1 MNHEY and CDR2 SVGEGT. CDR3 length equals 14 residues. The germline V and J ends were trimmed by 2 bases and 5 bases, with 12 bases remaining between them. The CDR3 protein is CASSYGGRHETQYL. The CDR3 bases are TGTGCCAGCAGTTACGGGGGAAGGCATGAGACCCAGTACCTC.

As concerns this clonotype: A junction end diverges from the germline sequence, so it may reflect a read error. This chain connects TRBV11-1 to TRBJ2-4; D might be TRBD1 (5 bases). Germline V CDR1 and CDR2: SGHAT, FQDESV (reference sequence). The CDR3 length is 16 residues. Here the CDR3 reads CASPHSGRAIKNTQYF. DNA of the CDR3: TGTGCCAGCCCCCACTCAGGCAGGGCGATCAAAAACACTCAGTACTTC.